The 17 T cell receptor beta chains presented below share a single source sample, sequenced in a study of technical replicates of blood from four donors. Produced via immunoSEQ multiplex PCR; TCRdb's table is partial and in-frame only. This table has some 77,000 clones, approximately 96% appearing once. Sequencing input: T cells isolated from PBMCs. The receptors here all came from a human donor in good health.

This chain connects TRBV7-9 to TRBJ2-7; TRBD2 aligns across 11 bases. Unmatched junction bases numbered 4, after V lost 1 base and J lost 5 bases. This CDR3 has 15 residues. CDR1 is SEHNR, CDR2 FQNEAQ, per germline (reference sequence). The CDR3 nucleotides read TGTGCCAGCAGCTTAGTTGGTAGCGGGAGGGACGAGCAGTACTTC. It codes for CASSLVGSGRDEQYF.

The chain recombines TRBV5-6 with TRBJ1-2; D is uncertain. The CDR3 is 15 amino acids. Trimming cost V 3 bases and J 4 bases, with 16 bases left between them. The germline gives CDR1 SGHDT, CDR2 YYEEEE. This chain's CDR3 is CASSYDGQRRYGYTF. The CDR3 DNA follows: TGTGCCAGCAGCTATGACGGGCAGCGGCGCTATGGCTACACCTTC.

The chain uses TRBV11-2 and TRBJ2-1; possibly TRBD2 for D (5 bases). The V and J ends lost 4 bases and 9 bases respectively, with 13 bases between them. CDR1 is SGHAT and CDR2 is FQNNGV in the germline V gene. The CDR3 sequence is 13 residues long. The chain's CDR3 is CASSSRGEGEQFF. The CDR3, as DNA: TGTGCCAGCAGCTCTCGGGGAGAGGGTGAGCAGTTCTTC.

The chain recombines TRBV5-1 with TRBJ2-1; 7 bases map to TRBD2. The CDR3 has 16 residues. Germline trimming cut 4 bases from V and 7 bases from J; bases unmatched to any gene: 14. Germline V gives CDR1 SGHRS, CDR2 YFSETQ. CDR3: CASSLERGGSQNEQFF. The CDR3 bases are TGCGCCAGCAGCCTGGAGCGGGGCGGGAGTCAAAATGAGCAGTTCTTC.

This chain links TRBV9 with TRBJ2-3; TRBD2 aligns across 9 bases. Germline-derived CDR1 and CDR2 are SGDLS and YYNGEE. J was trimmed by 5 bases and V by 7 bases; bases with no gene match: 17. The CDR3 has 17 amino acids. The CDR3 loop is CASAGREGRIAGDTQYF. CDR3 bases: TGTGCCAGCGCGGGGCGGGAGGGCCGCATAGCAGGAGATACGCAGTATTTT. Variable domain in full (rest from reference TRBV9 and TRBJ2-3): DSGVTQTPKHLITATGQRVTLRCSPRSGDLSVYWYQQSLDQGLQFLIQYYNGEERAKGNILERFSAQQFPDLHSELNLSSLELGDSALYFCASAGREGRIAGDTQYFGPGTRLTVL.

The chain couples TRBV11-3 to TRBJ2-1; 14 bases are shared with TRBD2. The CDR3 sequence is 17 residues long. V lost 3 bases to trimming and J lost 3 bases; unmatched junction nucleotides: 4. Germline CDR1 is SGHNT and CDR2 is YENEEA. CDR3 bases: TGTGCCAGCAGCTTGGCGGGACTAGCGGGGGTCTACAATGAGCAGTTCTTC. This encodes CASSLAGLAGVYNEQFF.

The rearrangement uses TRBV6-5 and TRBJ2-1; 7 positions match TRBD1. CDR1 MNHEY and CDR2 SVGAGI come from the germline V gene. V lost 10 bases, J lost 7 bases, and 10 bases stayed unmatched. This CDR3 comprises 13 residues. Here the CDR3 reads CATLQGSGNEQFF. The CDR3 DNA is TGTGCCACCCTACAGGGGAGTGGGAATGAGCAGTTCTTC.

J is TRBJ1-2 and V is TRBV4-3; tentative D call: TRBD1 (6 bases). The CDR3 totals 14 residues. Trimming took off 1 base at V and 4 bases at J, with 10 bases between the two ends. Germline values: CDR1 LGHNA, CDR2 YSLEER. CDR3 in amino acids: CASSQVGGPYGYTF. As DNA, the CDR3 is TGCGCCAGCAGCCAAGTGGGGGGGCCCTATGGCTACACCTTC.

The chain is built from TRBV5-6 and TRBJ1-2, with D tentatively TRBD1 (5 bases). The V and J ends lost 4 bases and 4 bases respectively, with 11 bases between them. Germline-derived CDR1 and CDR2 are SGHDT and YYEEEE. The CDR3 length is 13 residues. CDR3 bases: TGTGCCAGCAGCCTGACAGAACTCTATGGCTACACCTTC. Amino acid sequence: CASSLTELYGYTF.

The V call is TRBV19, the J call TRBJ1-2; 7 nucleotides agree with TRBD1. From germline, CDR1 is LNHDA and CDR2 SQIVND (reference sequence). This CDR3 is 14 amino acids long. With V trimmed by 2 bases and J by 7 bases, 7 bases remained unmatched. Written as DNA, the CDR3 is TGTGCCAGTAGTATAAAGGAGGGGGCAGGTGGCTACACCTTC. Protein sequence: CASSIKEGAGGYTF.

J is TRBJ2-7 and V is TRBV7-8, with D perhaps matching TRBD1 (5 bases). Germline V CDR1 and CDR2: SGHVS, FQNEAQ. V dropped 4 bases and J dropped 3 bases, with 13 bases sitting between them. CDR3 size: 14 residues. CDR3 amino acids: CASSYLGVNYEQYF. The CDR3 nucleotides read TGTGCCAGCAGCTACCTAGGGGTTAACTACGAGCAGTACTTC.

DNA for the CDR3: TGTGCCAGCAGCTTCCGGGACAGGTGGAATGGCTACACCTTC. Its translation is CASSFRDRWNGYTF. This chain joins TRBV7-9 and TRBJ1-2, with TRBD1 matching 8 bases. This CDR3 comprises 14 residues. With 3 bases clipped from V and 6 bases from J, the junction kept 6 bases outside the gene matches. Germline V gene lookup returns CDR1 SEHNR and CDR2 FQNEAQ (reference sequence).

CDR3 region: CASRSGGDSEAKNIQYF. CDR3 sequence (DNA): TGTGCCAGCAGATCGGGTGGTGACAGTGAGGCCAAAAACATTCAGTACTTC. The J gene is TRBJ2-4, the V gene TRBV28; D is possibly TRBD1 (5 bases). Germline CDR1 MDHEN, CDR2 SYDVKM. There are 17 residues in the CDR3. Trimming shortened V by 6 bases and J by 1 base, and 19 bases separated the two germline ends.

The V and J genes are TRBV5-8 and TRBJ1-5, with 8 bases aligning to TRBD1. Germline V gives CDR1 SGHTS, CDR2 YDEGEE. This CDR3 comprises 13 residues. The ends lost 1 base at V and 8 bases at J; junction bases unmatched: 2. Here the CDR3 reads CASSLHRGEPQHF. DNA of the CDR3: TGTGCCAGCAGCTTGCACAGGGGGGAGCCCCAGCATTTT.

The rearrangement joins TRBV7-3 to TRBJ2-2; TRBD2 is a possible D gene (6 bases). CDR1 is SGHTA and CDR2 is FQGTGA in the germline V gene. CDR3 length: 15 residues. With 4 bases removed from V and 6 bases from J, the gap between germline ends came to 15 bases. The CDR3 here is CASSSYVGGPGELFF. The CDR3 DNA sequence: TGTGCCAGCAGCTCGTACGTGGGAGGCCCCGGGGAGCTGTTTTTT.

The V gene is TRBV28, the J gene TRBJ2-7, with 10 nucleotides matching TRBD2. Trimming took 2 bases from V and 4 from J; bases not matched to a gene: 5. The CDR3 extends over 15 amino acids. CDR1 and CDR2 from the germline V gene are MDHEN and SYDVKM. Written as DNA, the CDR3 is TGTGCCAGCAGTTTAAATCCTAGCGGGAGTTACGAGCAGTACTTC. Translating gives CASSLNPSGSYEQYF. The whole variable domain, remainder taken from reference TRBV28 and TRBJ2-7, is DVKVTQSSRYLVKRTGEKVFLECVQDMDHENMFWYRQDPGLGLRLIYFSYDVKMKEKGDIPEGYSVSREKKERFSLILESASTNQTSMYLCASSLNPSGSYEQYFGPGTRLTVT.

The V gene is TRBV28, the J gene TRBJ2-1, with D hard to call. The CDR3 length is 12 residues. Trimming removed 5 bases at V and 6 bases at J, with 8 bases between. Germline CDR1 MDHEN, CDR2 SYDVKM. As DNA, the CDR3 is TGTGCCAGCAGTAGCCTTGGCAATGAGCAGTTCTTC. It translates to CASSSLGNEQFF.